Below, 4 T cell receptor beta chains from the same sample are listed, as sequenced in a study of monozygotic twins with inflammatory bowel disease. TCRdb re-called the 5' RACE reads and shows each CDR3 protein once, DNA omitted. The sample includes about 210,000 distinct CDR3 sequences. Sequenced sample: blood. These receptor sequences come from a human donor with ulcerative colitis or Crohn's disease, or a healthy co-twin of an affected twin (not recorded which).

The chain carries TRBV29-1 and TRBJ2-2. This CDR3 is 14 amino acids long. From germline, CDR1 is SQVTM and CDR2 ANQGSEA. The CDR3 loop reads CSVETRWGTGELFF.

The chain uses TRBV6-2 or TRBV6-3 and TRBJ1-5. The CDR3 covers 14 residues. Germline loops: CDR1 MNHEY, CDR2 SVGEGT. CDR3 residues: CASSYSERFKPQHF.

This rearrangement joins TRBV19 to TRBJ2-7; the TCRdb D gene call, TRBD1, has no DNA to confirm it. Germline V CDR1 and CDR2: LNHDA, SQIVND (reference sequence). The CDR3 covers 14 residues. The CDR3 sequence: CASSNGGYSYEQYF.

The chain links TRBV4-3 to TRBJ2-1; TCRdb indicates TRBD1, and absent DNA this call remains unverified. The length of the CDR3 is 14 residues. Germline V gene sequence: CDR1 LGHNA, CDR2 YSLEER. This chain's CDR3 is CASSQDGGNNEQFF.